Sequencing of this T cell receptor (beta chain) was carried out in a study of blood T cell repertoires in COVID-19 (dated by TCRdb to 2018 to 2020). About the study as a whole: The collaborator samples originated in the United States, Italy and Spain and spanned the acute and convalescent phases of COVID-19. The material from the prospective study consisted of cDNA or gDNA derived from T cells, B-cell-depleted T cells, or PBMCs. The dataset comprised deeply sampled blood TCRbeta repertoires from subjects exposed to, actively infected with, or recovered from COVID-19. A freely available public database, intended as a resource for researchers studying the immune response to SARS-CoV-2, is where the repertoires were released. Samples were obtained from the ongoing ImmuneRACE study (first 160 participants) and from over 1,000 subjects provided by 6 global collaborators. A de-identified subject ID, COVID-19 status, age in years and sex were almost always included in the sample metadata. Where available, HLA class I and class II types were taken from metadata supplied by the sample provider and were not determined by assay-based typing.

The collaborating institutions used their own protocols to collect whole blood in K2EDTA tubes. For TCRbeta analysis, collaborators shipped samples as frozen whole blood, isolated PBMCs, or DNA extracted from either of those sample types. Paper-wide results and their limitations: Clinical and demographic metadata were provided uncurated, with the amount varying by source and participant.

About this clone: This receptor's antigen is unknown. There are no base qualities to consult, and no much larger clone falls within one base.

TCRbeta CDR3 regions were amplified from genomic DNA using the immunoSEQ Assay, a bias-controlled multiplex PCR. In the original analysis: Nucleated cell counts per sample were estimated from amplification of reference gene primers within the assay. To quantify the absolute abundance of each unique TCRbeta CDR3 rearrangement, sequence reads were collapsed and filtered. For each sample, productive Simpson clonality was calculated by taking the square root of Simpson's diversity index across productive rearrangements. TCRdb limited this immuneACCESS table to in-frame rearrangements with V and J called. A share of clones is missing; checked studies link under half to unresolved V genes, and the rest is unexplained. Clone size and the V and J calls come from that table; the DNA yielded D and trimming. Here the sample has around 200,000 clones; 84% occur a single time. The top ten clones comprise around 2.4% of the sample.

This clonotype was obtained from a human donor with acute or convalescent COVID-19. The donor label of this sample is uncertain. The sequencing sample was made of peripheral blood.

The CDR3: CASSATSGVYNEQFF. The nucleotides are TGTGCCAGCAGCGCGACTAGCGGAGTCTACAATGAGCAGTTCTTC. The chain links TRBV7-3 with TRBJ2-1, with 9 bases matching TRBD2. Ends trimmed: V by 5 bases, J by 3 bases; bases unmatched to a gene: 5. From a lookup of the germline V gene, CDR1 and CDR2 are SGHTA and FQGTGA. The CDR3 starts with the cysteine, ends with the phenylalanine, and has 15 residues. Kept here is only the CDR3 DNA, which spans 45 bases and is read in frame from base 1.